Included here is one T cell receptor (beta chain) sequence, with context. The germline gene is not matched at one end of the junction; a read error may be the cause. The CDR3 contains 15 residues. The germline gives CDR1 MDHEN, CDR2 SYDVKM. These data belong to a study of cytomegalovirus exposure and HLA in healthy donors. Amplification used 60 Vbeta primers and 13 Jbeta primers. TCRdb's table, derived via immunoSEQ multiplex PCR, lists solely in-frame clones and lacks some. The sample yields around 150,000 clones, 78% seen once. The rearrangement links TRBV28 to TRBJ2-1; D is possibly TRBD2 (5 bases). The receptor comes from a woman aged 40 to 55 in good health and CMV-seronegative. Sequenced material: PBMCs. DNA of the CDR3: TGTCCCAGCAGCTGGTCTAGCCGCTCCTACAATGAGCAGTTCTTC. Amino acids: CPSSWSSRSYNEQFF. Based on the CDR3 plus reference TRBV28 and TRBJ2-1, the full variable domain is DVKVTQSSRYLVKRTGEKVFLECVQDMDHENMFWYRQDPGLGLRLIYFSYDVKMKEKGDIPEGYSVSREKKERFSLILESASTNQTSMYLCPSSWSSRSYNEQFFGPGTRLTVL.